The present entry profiles one T cell receptor beta chain with its context. The data derive from a study of PD-L1 blockade in urothelial cancer. The data were produced by immunoSEQ multiplex PCR, yet TCRdb's version contains in-frame clones alone and is incomplete. The sample lists about 66,000 clones, about 90% occurring once. Stated time point: peripheral blood 6 weeks after treatment start. J was trimmed by 2 bases and V by 6 bases; bases with no gene match: 4. The CDR3 extends over 14 amino acids. In germline, CDR1 is MNHEY, CDR2 SMNVEV (reference sequence). This sequence joins TRBV27 and TRBJ1-2; 9 bases map to TRBD1. The sequencing used PBMCs, collected around atezolizumab (anti-PD-L1) treatment. This clonotype originated in a man between 60 and 70 years old with urothelial cancer. The CDR3 is CASRRQGVNYGYTF. The CDR3 nucleotides are TGTGCCAGCAGGAGACAGGGGGTAAACTATGGCTACACCTTC.